This T cell receptor (beta chain) was identified during a study of T cell responses to AZD1222 COVID-19 vaccine (dated by TCRdb to about 2021). General notes on the study: AZD1222 recipients given second doses at about 4 weeks or at about 12 weeks were pooled, since spike-specific TCR depth and breadth were not found to differ between the two schedules. TCR sequencing covered 233 trial participants: 200 to 220 given two doses of AZD1222 and about 26 given two doses of MenACWY control vaccine. Trial participants were enrolled by age into 18-55, 56-69 and 70-plus year subgroups, with around 140, 26 and 57 TCR-sequenced participants respectively.

The intended sense of this specimen's time point label: baseline before first vaccination. Samples from vaccinated people were obtained from the UK trials COV001 and COV002, which included a single-blind randomized controlled phase 2/3 trial of AZD1222 (ChAdOx1 nCoV-19) in healthy adults. For TCRbeta chain sequencing, PBMC samples from trial participants were taken at day 0 and at day 28 after the second dose. V loses 5 bases of germline sequence and J loses 0 bases, and the interval between the two ends is 6 bases. The germline V gene (reference sequence) sets CDR1 to MNHEY and CDR2 to SMNVEV. The CDR3, cysteine through phenylalanine, is 13 amino acids long. The CDR3 DNA has 39 bases and is translated from base 1. General conclusions and limits of the study: Spike-specific TCR breadth and depth rose significantly after two AZD1222 doses compared with day 0 and with MenACWY recipients. No day 14 peak-response samples were available, so repertoires were characterized only after the peak T cell response. The whole spike protein was spanned by vaccine-associated CD4 TCRs, and dominant responses were seen in regions 160-218 and 743-854. Participants were mostly white British and included more females than males, and it was suggested by the authors that clonal diversity may have been underestimated. In the small 56-69-year group, the increase in depth fell short of significance, most likely because of low power. Reportedly, almost half of the unique spike-specific TCRs recognized epitopes lying outside the regions that are mutated in the B.1.351 and B.1.1.7 variants. Conclusions about previously exposed vaccinees were limited because only six AZD1222 recipients were SARS-CoV-2 seropositive at baseline.

Regarding this clone: The antigen it binds to is not known. The input lacks base qualities; no much larger clone sits a single base away.

The CDR3 regions of human TCRbeta chains were analyzed by immunosequencing. In the paper's pipeline: Repertoire TCRs were checked for matches against a reference library of SARS-CoV-2-specific TCRs that had been generated using the MIRA antigen-specificity platform. Breadth meant the fraction of unique TCRs that were SARS-CoV-2-associated, whereas depth meant the fraction of total T cells that were SARS-CoV-2-associated. Using the MIRA data, each spike-specific TCR was assigned both to the spike region to which the TCR was reactive and to a CD4 or CD8 class. Log10-transformed breadth and depth values were compared by one-way ANOVA with Sidak's multiple comparisons tests. TCRdb's version of the immuneACCESS table is confined to in-frame rearrangements and falls short of the full clone set. An unresolved V gene accounts for under half of the shortfall where checked; the remainder is of unknown origin. D and trimming were read from the DNA, whereas the V and J calls and clone size are those reported in that table. The sample includes some 180,000 clones, with just under 90% observed a single time. Roughly 6.5% of the sample is taken by the ten largest.

Rearrangement joined TRBV27 to TRBJ2-3, with the D gene too uncertain to name. The receptor was isolated from an adult in good health. Sequenced here: peripheral blood, sampled on day 0 of AZD1222 vaccination. The nucleotide sequence reads as follows: TGTGCCAGCAGTGGGCAGAGCACAGATACGCAGTATTTT. This codes for CASSGQSTDTQYF.